This T cell receptor (beta chain) was recovered during a study of cytomegalovirus exposure and HLA in healthy donors. Primers included in the PCR were 60 Vbeta and 13 Jbeta primers. The protocol was immunoSEQ multiplex PCR, while the TCRdb copy is restricted to in-frame clones and leaves out a portion. The profile covers 75,000 to 90,000 clones, with roughly 79% appearing a single time and roughly 22% taken by the ten largest. Germline V lookup: CDR1 GTSNPN, CDR2 SVGIG (reference sequence). The ends were cut back, 0 bases at V and 4 bases at J, with 16 bases in the middle. This CDR3 is built from 16 residues.

Sample: PBMCs. The chain carries TRBV30 and TRBJ2-1; D possibly corresponds to TRBD1 (6 bases). This sequence was found in a woman aged 40 to 50 in good health and CMV-seropositive. The CDR3 protein is CAWSVRARGTYNEQFF. The CDR3 nucleotides read TGTGCCTGGAGTGTACGGGCCAGGGGAACTTACAATGAGCAGTTCTTC.